The source of this TCR beta chain is a study of OX40 agonist ivuxolimab in advanced cancers. Overall study: Patients were treated with ivuxolimab, an agonistic anti-OX40 (CD134) antibody. Earlier treatment with anti-PD-1, anti-PD-L1 or anti-CTLA-4 was permitted, and roughly 42% had received some.

Profiled with immunoSEQ multiplex PCR; TCRdb holds only in-frame clones, not every one. Of 71,000 or so clones in the sample, around nine tenths were seen once. Germline CDR1 and CDR2: SGHAT and FQDESV (reference sequence). This CDR3 has 18 residues. V lost 4 bases and J lost 7; bases outside the gene matches: 14. General study results and limits: The CD4+ and CD8+ T cells in the blood had expanded clonally by week 6 at 0.1 to 3.0 mg/kg.

Turning to this clone: The antigen remains unidentified.

This sequence was found in an adult with an advanced solid tumor such as melanoma, head and neck, liver or kidney cancer. The specimen comprised CD4+ or CD8+ T cells sorted from blood, sampled in a trial of the OX40 agonist ivuxolimab. The chain recombines TRBV11-1 with TRBJ2-2; 11 bases map to TRBD1. CDR3 in amino acids: CASSSGLPGQGGYGELFF. The CDR3 region has the DNA TGTGCCAGCAGCTCGGGACTCCCGGGACAGGGGGGGTACGGGGAGCTGTTTTTT.